This T cell receptor (beta chain) emerged from a study of blood T cell repertoires in COVID-19. Study information: Donors in the United States, Italy and Spain gave samples during acute or convalescent COVID-19. The analysed material was cDNA or gDNA that came from T cells, B-cell-depleted T cells, or PBMCs.

Trimming took 4 bases from V and 0 from J, leaving 10 bases between them. Germline V CDR1 and CDR2: LGHDT, YNNKEL (reference sequence). CDR3 length: 14 amino acids. Methods used by the authors: Reference gene primer amplification yielded estimated nucleated cell counts. The data were produced by immunoSEQ multiplex PCR, yet TCRdb's version contains in-frame clones alone and is incomplete. The V and J calls and the clone size are those of that table, but D and trimming were determined from the DNA. The sample consists of about 51,000 clones, about 81% of them appearing once. Sample: peripheral blood. The chain combines TRBV3-1 (or the pseudogene TRBV3-2) with TRBJ2-7; D call uncertain. The clonotype comes from a man aged 45-65 years with acute or convalescent COVID-19. The CDR3 DNA is TGTGCCAGCAGCCCCGGGTCCCTCTCCTACGAGCAGTACTTC. This codes for CASSPGSLSYEQYF.